Below, one T cell receptor (beta chain) is given with its context. Its antigen is unidentified. Mismatch repair deficiency was confirmed in all patients, by PCR or immunohistochemistry. The data were obtained in a study of PD-1 blockade in mismatch repair-deficient tumors. Produced via immunoSEQ multiplex PCR; TCRdb's table is partial and in-frame only. The sample holds around 33,000 clones, approximately 84% seen once. The V and J ends lost 4 bases and 6 bases, in that order; junction bases with no gene match: 11. Germline lookup yields CDR1 SGHRS and CDR2 YFSETQ. The CDR3 covers 16 residues. Study-level results: Tumor-resident clones, often undetectable pretreatment in blood, expanded then contracted after pembrolizumab.

This receptor was taken from an adult with mismatch repair-deficient cancer. The material sequenced was PBMCs, taken roughly 6 weeks after starting pembrolizumab. This chain uses TRBV5-1 with TRBJ2-1; TRBD1 aligns across 9 bases. The CDR3 protein is CASSGGQGSLTNEQFF. CDR3 DNA sequence: TGCGCCAGCAGCGGCGGACAGGGGAGTTTGACCAATGAGCAGTTCTTC.